The rows below give T cell receptor beta chains drawn from one sample of a study of cytomegalovirus exposure and HLA in healthy donors. The table came from immunoSEQ multiplex PCR; TCRdb's copy has only in-frame clones and leaves some out. Its table records fewer than 150,000 clones. The sequenced sample was PBMCs. The receptors stem from a woman in her fifties or sixties in good health and CMV-seronegative. The CDR3 runs from the conserved cysteine through the conserved F or W.

>TRBV11-3|TRBJ1-1
CASSLGTTTEAFF
>TRBV9|TRBJ2-2
CASSTRQGHGELFF
>TRBV28|TRBJ1-2
CASSLGQNYGYTF
>TRBV18|TRBJ2-7
CASSLTTGTYYEQYF
>TRBV6-6|TRBJ1-1
CASSYSGGTEAFF
>TRBV11-3|TRBJ2-7
CASSRSSEQYF
>TRBV6-6|TRBJ2-7
CASSYGQKLIADEQYF
>TRBV2|.
CASSDPDTLPYEQYF
>TRBV28|TRBJ2-7
CASSFPQVGYEQYF
>TRBV28|TRBJ1-2
CASSKTGSYGYTF
>TRBV7-7|TRBJ2-5
CASSPGQDRKTQYF
>TRBV28|TRBJ2-5
CASTLPTGLRETQYF
>TRBV28|TRBJ1-1
CASSGQGPNTEAFF
>TRBV14|TRBJ2-3
CASSPLAGASTDTQYF
>TRBV7-9|TRBJ1-1
CASSLGTGTEAFF
>TRBV4-2|TRBJ2-7
CASSQITRGAHSYEQYF
>TRBV7-9|TRBJ1-1
CASSASPQGTGGTEAFF
>TRBV11-3|TRBJ2-2
CASSLRTGELFF
>TRBV2|TRBJ2-1
CASARTDYTEQFF
>TRBV2|TRBJ1-2
CASSTGQAIYGYTF
>TRBV29-1|TRBJ2-5
CSVASLVQETQYF
>TRBV27|TRBJ1-5
CASSLSGGNQPQHF
>TRBV11-2|TRBJ2-7
CASSPGAFYEQYF
>TRBV28|TRBJ2-1
CASSSSPSGGDNEQFF
>TRBV30|.
CARRTGGQGDSYEQYF
>TRBV2|TRBJ2-5
CASSEAGGQETQYF
>TRBV11-2|TRBJ2-1
CASSRQGGSYNEQFF
>TRBV15|TRBJ2-7
CATSGGGGLLNEQYF
>TRBV29-1|TRBJ2-3
CSVEGASGFTDTQYF
>TRBV27|TRBJ2-7
CASSPRTGGSYEQYF
>TRBV12-5|TRBJ1-1
CASGPPVNTEAFF
>TRBV5-1|TRBJ2-3
CASSLAGDTQYF
>TRBV5-1|TRBJ2-2
CASSLDSGSNTGELFF
>TRBV7-9|TRBJ2-1
CASSSRPSGASYNEQFF
>TRBV6-5|TRBJ1-4
CASIAPGGEKLFF
>TRBV5-1|TRBJ1-6
CASSYDRGNSPLHF
>TRBV7-9|TRBJ1-1
CASSQGIADTEAFF
>TRBV4-2|TRBJ2-5
CASSQVITGLAISQETQYF
>TRBV4-1|TRBJ2-1
CASSQDFELAVYNEQFF